The 28 T cell receptor beta chains reported below all come from one sample, sequenced in a study of OX40 agonist ivuxolimab in advanced cancers. Assay: immunoSEQ multiplex PCR; the TCRdb copy retains only in-frame clones and omits some. The sample carries about 88,000 clones, roughly 89% recorded once. Sequences were derived from CD4+ or CD8+ T cells sorted from blood, sampled in a trial of the OX40 agonist ivuxolimab. These TCRs come from an adult with an advanced solid tumor such as melanoma, head and neck, liver or kidney cancer.

V gene TRBV7-3 combines with J gene TRBJ1-6; a weak D match, TRBD1 (6 bases). Germline V lookup: CDR1 SGHTA, CDR2 FQGTGA. The length of the CDR3 is 18 residues. The germline V and J ends were trimmed by 2 bases and 3 bases, with 17 bases remaining between them. CDR3 DNA: TGTGCCAGCAGCTTAGCGGTAGGAGGGGGGCTCTATAATTCACCCCTCCACTTT. It translates to CASSLAVGGGLYNSPLHF.

About this clone itself: The junction does not match germline at one end; this may be a read error. This sequence joins TRBV7-7 and TRBJ1-4; D unresolved. CDR1 and CDR2 (germline): SSHAT, FNYEAQ (reference sequence). The CDR3 runs 18 residues. The CDR3 is CASSLDGRSEQLMKKLFF. In nucleotides, the CDR3 is TGTGCTAGCAGCCTAGATGGACGCTCGGAGCAACTAATGAAAAAACTGTTTTTT. Full variable domain (outside the CDR3, taken from reference TRBV7-7 and TRBJ1-4): GAGVSQSPRYKVTKRGQDVTLRCDPISSHATLYWYQQALGQGPEFLTYFNYEAQPDKSGLPSDRFSAERPEGSISTLTIQRTEQRDSAMYRCASSLDGRSEQLMKKLFFGSGTQLSVL.

This clone was counted a single time. V usage is TRBV19 and J usage is TRBJ2-6; D call uncertain. CDR3 length: 15 residues. Per germline, CDR1 LNHDA and CDR2 SQIVND (reference sequence). The germline V and J ends were trimmed by 3 bases and 0 bases, with 6 bases remaining between them. CDR3 in DNA: TGTGCCAGTAGTATTGGGGACTCTGGGGCCAACGTCCTGACTTTC. Amino acids: CASSIGDSGANVLTF. Full variable domain (remainder filled in from reference TRBV19 and TRBJ2-6): DGGITQSPKYLFRKEGQNVTLSCEQNLNHDAMYWYRQDPGQGLRLIYYSQIVNDFQKGDIAEGYSVSREKKESFPLTVTSAQKNPTAFYLCASSIGDSGANVLTFGAGSRLTVL.

The rearrangement links TRBV7-9 to TRBJ2-3; no clear D gene. The CDR3 sequence is 15 residues long. Germline CDR1 is SEHNR and CDR2 is FQNEAQ (reference sequence). The V gene lost 5 bases and the J gene lost 6 bases, with 18 bases spanning the gap. CDR3 nucleotides: TGTGCCAGCAGCGCCAGTCTAGGAAACGGGGATACGCAGTATTTT. This translates into CASSASLGNGDTQYF.

The V call is TRBV12-5, the J call TRBJ1-1; TRBD1 matches 7 bases. The CDR3 has 13 amino acids. Germline assignment: CDR1 LGHNT and CDR2 FRNRAP. The V and J ends lost 5 bases and 5 bases, in that order; junction bases with no gene match: 5. CDR3 in DNA: TGTGCTAGTGGTCTTACAGGGGAAACTGAAGCTTTCTTT. Translating it yields CASGLTGETEAFF.

In DNA, the CDR3 is TGTGCCAGCAGCTTGTCTCCGATCCAGGGGTCTGGCTACACCTTC. This encodes CASSLSPIQGSGYTF. The chain recombines TRBV5-5 with TRBJ1-2; D may be TRBD1 (6 bases). The CDR3 runs to 15 residues. Germline V gene data show CDR1 as SGHKS and CDR2 as YYEKEE (reference sequence). With 1 base removed from V and 7 bases from J, the gap between germline ends came to 17 bases.

The chain is built from TRBV20-1 and TRBJ1-1; unclear D gene. Germline V gene lookup returns CDR1 DFQATT and CDR2 SNEGSKA (reference sequence). The V gene lost 3 bases and the J gene lost 5 bases, with 7 bases spanning the gap. This CDR3 has 11 residues. CDR3 region: CSARYLTEAFF. In nucleotides, the CDR3 is TGCAGTGCTAGGTACTTGACTGAAGCTTTCTTT.

In its sample, this clone was seen a few times. This sequence joins TRBV19 and TRBJ1-2, with no clear D. V lost 6 bases and J lost 4, with 15 bases in between. The germline gives CDR1 LNHDA, CDR2 SQIVND (reference sequence). The CDR3 loop spans 14 amino acids. The CDR3, as DNA: TGTGCCAGTAGCTTAGACCTGGTAGGCTATGGCTACACCTTC. Translation gives CASSLDLVGYGYTF.

This chain links TRBV19 with TRBJ2-5, with a tentative D call TRBD2 (6 bases). CDR3 size: 16 residues. V lost 3 bases and J lost 5, with 19 bases in between. Germline V gives CDR1 LNHDA, CDR2 SQIVND (reference sequence). The CDR3 DNA reads TGTGCCAGTAGTATCAACCATCGGTCGGAGGGGGAGACCCAGTACTTC. This sequence encodes CASSINHRSEGETQYF.

The chain uses TRBV18 and TRBJ2-1; 11 positions agree with TRBD2. V was pared by 3 bases and J by 1 base, with 8 bases of the junction left unmatched. This CDR3 is built from 18 residues. Per the germline V gene, CDR1 is KGHSH and CDR2 is LQKENI. The CDR3 DNA is TGTGCCAGCTCACCTCCAACTAGCGGGAGAGCATCCTACAATGAGCAGTTCTTC. It encodes CASSPPTSGRASYNEQFF. Using reference TRBV18 and TRBJ2-1 for the parts outside the CDR3, the full variable domain is NAGVMQNPRHLVRRRGQEARLRCSPMKGHSHVYWYRQLPEEGLKFMVYLQKENIIDESGMPKERFSAEFPKEGPSILRIQQVVRGDSAAYFCASSPPTSGRASYNEQFFGPGTRLTVL.

Here the CDR3 DNA reads TGTGCCAGCAGCTGGAAACCGGGCGGTGTCAGGGGGAATCTGGATACGCAGTATTTT. It yields the protein CASSWKPGGVRGNLDTQYF. The chain joins TRBV27 to TRBJ2-3; TRBD1 matches at 7 bases. The CDR3 sequence is 19 residues long. With V trimmed by 6 bases and J by 6 bases, 24 bases remained unmatched. CDR1 is MNHEY and CDR2 is SMNVEV in the germline V gene (reference sequence).

This clone was recorded only once. The chain links TRBV4-2 to TRBJ2-2; D ambiguous. The CDR3 runs 16 residues. Germline V lookup: CDR1 LGHNA, CDR2 YNFKEQ. The V end was cut by 1 base, the J end by 4 bases, with 13 bases between. The CDR3 here is CASSQGWQSSTGELFF. The DNA of the CDR3 is TGTGCCAGCAGCCAAGGGTGGCAGTCCTCCACCGGGGAGCTGTTTTTT.

The V gene is TRBV10-3, the J gene TRBJ1-1, with D perhaps matching TRBD1 (5 bases). The V gene lost 4 bases and the J gene lost 4 bases, with 13 bases spanning the gap. The CDR3 length is 14 residues. The V gene's germline CDR1 is ENHRY and CDR2 SYGVKD. This CDR3 reads CAISGGAEGTEAFF. In DNA, the CDR3 is TGTGCCATCAGTGGCGGGGCTGAGGGCACTGAAGCTTTCTTT.

The gene calls are TRBV6-5 and TRBJ2-7; TRBD1 matches at 7 bases. The trim removed 0 bases at V and 2 bases at J, leaving 7 bases unmatched. Germline assignment: CDR1 MNHEY and CDR2 SVGAGI. The CDR3 has 16 residues. The CDR3 bases are TGTGCCAGCAGTTACTCTATTCAGGGGGACACCTACGAGCAGTACTTC. This encodes CASSYSIQGDTYEQYF.

The genes are TRBV5-1 and TRBJ2-3; no clear D gene. The ends were cut back, 0 bases at V and 2 bases at J, with 7 bases in the middle. Germline CDR1 and CDR2: SGHRS and YFSETQ. The CDR3 covers 14 residues. CDR3 coding DNA: TGCGCCAGCAGCTTGGGGGCCCCCACAGATACGCAGTATTTT. Its translation is CASSLGAPTDTQYF.

The CDR3 DNA reads as TGCAGTGCTAGAGACGGAGCGACGCAGTATTTT. Protein sequence: CSARDGATQYF. The chain carries TRBV20-1 and TRBJ2-3; D gene unclear. Trimming pared 0 bases from V and 9 bases from J, leaving 7 bases between. This CDR3 has 11 amino acids. From germline, CDR1 is DFQATT and CDR2 SNEGSKA (reference sequence).

The rearrangement uses TRBV29-1 and TRBJ1-5; D might be TRBD1 (6 bases). This CDR3 region has 13 residues. V was cut by 4 bases and J by 5 bases, with 12 bases left in between. Per the germline V gene, CDR1 is SQVTM and CDR2 is ANQGSEA. CDR3 sequence (DNA): TGCAGCGTTGGGTGGGGGGCTTATCAGCCCCAGCATTTT. Translating it yields CSVGWGAYQPQHF.

The chain links TRBV4-1 to TRBJ1-1; the D gene is possibly TRBD1 (5 bases). V was clipped by 3 bases and J by 0 bases, with 11 bases between them. The CDR3 is 15 residues long. Germline values: CDR1 MGHRA, CDR2 YSYEKL. This CDR3 is CASSQPGRLNTEAFF. In DNA, the CDR3 is TGCGCCAGCAGCCAGCCGGGACGGCTGAACACTGAAGCTTTCTTT.

V gene TRBV12-5 combines with J gene TRBJ2-5; D unresolved. CDR3 length equals 15 residues. Germline CDR1 LGHNT, CDR2 FRNRAP. Trimming removed 1 base at V and 0 bases at J, with 9 bases between. CDR3 DNA: TGTGCTAGTGGTTTGGGTTCCCACCACCAAGAGACCCAGTACTTC. Residues: CASGLGSHHQETQYF.

The chain carries TRBV7-2 and TRBJ1-4, with 8 nucleotides matching TRBD1. The germline V gene encodes CDR1 SGHTA and CDR2 FQGNSA. This CDR3 is built from 15 residues. Losses at the gene ends were 5 bases for V and 3 bases for J; bases not matched to a gene: 5. CDR3 sequence (DNA): TGTGCCAGCAGCCGGGTGACAGGGGCTAATGAAAAACTGTTTTTT. This codes for CASSRVTGANEKLFF.

The gene calls are TRBV7-2 and TRBJ2-2, with 8 bases fitting TRBD1. CDR3 length: 15 residues. V dropped 3 bases and J dropped 3; count of bases not matched to a gene: 3. Germline V gene lookup returns CDR1 SGHTA and CDR2 FQGNSA. CDR3 region: CASSFNRGDTGELFF. In DNA form, the CDR3 reads TGTGCCAGCAGCTTTAACAGGGGGGACACCGGGGAGCTGTTTTTT. Drawing the rest from reference TRBV7-2 and TRBJ2-2, the complete variable domain is GAGVSQSPSNKVTEKGKDVELRCDPISGHTALYWYRQSLGQGLEFLIYFQGNSAPDKSGLPSDRFSAERTGGSVSTLTIQRTQQEDSAVYLCASSFNRGDTGELFFGEGSRLTVL.

The CDR3 loop is CASSPEGNTIYF. CDR3 in DNA: TGTGCCAGCTCACCGGAAGGAAACACCATATATTTT. The chain uses TRBV18 and TRBJ1-3; no clear D gene. Trimming cost V 3 bases and J 4 bases, with 4 bases left between them. Germline assignment: CDR1 KGHSH and CDR2 LQKENI. The CDR3 is made up of 12 amino acids.

This sequence joins TRBV7-2 and TRBJ1-5, with 7 bases that match TRBD1. CDR3 length: 16 residues. Trimming at V came to 4 bases and at J to 0 bases, leaving 6 bases not matched to a gene. Germline V gene data show CDR1 as SGHTA and CDR2 as FQGNSA. CDR3 in DNA: TGTGCCAGCAGCTCCTCGACAGGGACTAGCAATCAGCCCCAGCATTTT. It encodes CASSSSTGTSNQPQHF.

In its sample, this clone was seen once. V usage is TRBV6-1 and J usage is TRBJ1-5; D is undetermined. Per the germline V gene, CDR1 is MNHNS and CDR2 is SASEGT. V dropped 5 bases and J dropped 2 bases, with 10 bases sitting between them. The length of the CDR3 is 14 residues. CDR3: CASSFDVGNQPQHF. CDR3 in DNA: TGTGCCAGCAGTTTTGATGTTGGCAATCAGCCCCAGCATTTT.

The chain uses TRBV30 and TRBJ1-1, with a tentative D call TRBD1 (6 bases). V was clipped by 2 bases and J by 1 base, with 11 bases between them. The length of the CDR3 is 14 residues. CDR1 and CDR2 from the germline V gene are GTSNPN and SVGIG (reference sequence). The CDR3 region is CAWSRGTPNTEAFF. CDR3 in DNA: TGTGCCTGGAGTAGGGGGACACCGAACACTGAAGCTTTCTTT.

The gene calls are TRBV25-1 and TRBJ1-6, with TRBD1 matching 9 bases. After removal of 7 bases from V and 8 bases from J, the junction contained 6 bases not matched to a gene. Germline V gene sequence: CDR1 MGHDK, CDR2 SYGVNS. The CDR3 consists of 14 residues. The CDR3 reads CASTSGTGHSPLHF. The CDR3 nucleotides read TGTGCCAGCACATCCGGGACAGGGCATTCACCCCTCCACTTT.

CDR3 bases: TGTGCCAGCGACGGACAGGCCGGAGAGACCCAGTACTTC. It encodes CASDGQAGETQYF. The genes are TRBV9 and TRBJ2-5; TRBD1 matches 7 bases. CDR3 size: 13 residues. The V segment lost 7 bases and the J segment 4 bases; nucleotides outside the gene matches: 7. In germline, CDR1 is SGDLS, CDR2 YYNGEE.

This chain uses TRBV5-1 with TRBJ2-7; 8 positions agree with TRBD1. After removal of 2 bases from V and 3 bases from J, the junction contained 1 base not matched to a gene. The CDR3 consists of 13 residues. Germline V gene lookup returns CDR1 SGHRS and CDR2 YFSETQ. The CDR3: CASSLQGDYEQYF. DNA for the CDR3: TGCGCCAGCAGCTTACAGGGGGACTACGAGCAGTACTTC.